The next 25 T cell receptor beta chains were all read from a single sample in a study of blood T cell repertoires in COVID-19. Data came from immunoSEQ multiplex PCR; TCRdb stores just in-frame clones and leaves some out. This table holds a few hundred thousand clones, 85% found once. The specimen was peripheral blood. All receptors come from a young woman with acute or convalescent COVID-19.

The chain joins TRBV12-5 to TRBJ1-5, with D possibly TRBD1 on 5 matching bases. The V end was cut by 6 bases, the J end by 4 bases, with 16 bases between. CDR1 is LGHNT, CDR2 FRNRAP, per germline. This CDR3 comprises 15 residues. Here the CDR3 reads CASGTDQGWNQPQHF. For the CDR3, the DNA is TGTGCTAGTGGGACCGACCAGGGTTGGAATCAGCCCCAGCATTTT.

The chain employs TRBV6-5 and TRBJ2-3, with a tentative D call TRBD1 (6 bases). Trimming cost V 6 bases and J 0 bases, with 13 bases left between them. Germline V gene data show CDR1 as MNHEY and CDR2 as SVGAGI. The CDR3 contains 15 residues. The CDR3 sequence is CASRDSLSSTDTQYF. The CDR3 DNA follows: TGTGCCAGCAGGGACAGCCTATCTAGCACAGATACGCAGTATTTT.

V usage is TRBV5-1 and J usage is TRBJ2-3; 9 bases are shared with TRBD2. Germline loops: CDR1 SGHRS, CDR2 YFSETQ. J lost 4 bases, V lost 4 bases, and 4 bases had no gene match. CDR3 length: 14 residues. The CDR3 spells CASSTSGYPDTQYF. CDR3 coding DNA: TGCGCCAGCAGCACTAGCGGGTACCCAGATACGCAGTATTTT.

V gene TRBV6-5 combines with J gene TRBJ1-6; TRBD1 matches 7 bases. Trimming cost V 5 bases and J 8 bases; bases outside gene matches: 6. Germline assignment: CDR1 MNHEY and CDR2 SVGAGI. The CDR3 has 14 residues. CDR3 nucleotides: TGTGCCAGCAGTACAGGGGCTGGGGATTCACCCCTCCACTTT. Translating gives CASSTGAGDSPLHF.

The gene calls are TRBV19 and TRBJ2-7, with D unresolved. This CDR3 is built from 15 residues. Germline CDR1 LNHDA, CDR2 SQIVND (reference sequence). Deletions cut 6 bases from V and 0 bases from J, with 15 bases between. As DNA, the CDR3 is TGTGCCAGTAGACGATCGTCTGTTAGCTCCTACGAGCAGTACTTC. Amino acids: CASRRSSVSSYEQYF.

The rearrangement uses TRBV11-3 and TRBJ1-2; the D is unclear. Trimming took 7 bases from V and 5 from J, leaving 20 bases between them. Per germline, CDR1 SGHNT and CDR2 YENEEA. This CDR3 has 15 residues. The chain's CDR3 is CASNSVLSFRYGYTF. CDR3 bases: TGTGCCAGCAACTCGGTTCTTTCGTTCCGGTATGGCTACACCTTC.

The chain recombines TRBV29-1 with TRBJ1-2; tentative D call: TRBD1 (6 bases). Trimming removed 4 bases at V and 9 bases at J, with 24 bases between. Germline assignment: CDR1 SQVTM and CDR2 ANQGSEA. This CDR3 is 15 amino acids long. This CDR3 reads CSVGPPDSPVGSYTF. The DNA of the CDR3 is TGCAGCGTTGGCCCTCCGGACAGCCCCGTAGGGAGCTACACCTTC.

The table lists this clone with a count of one. The chain couples TRBV3-1 (or the pseudogene TRBV3-2) to TRBJ2-5; D unresolved. V dropped 2 bases and J dropped 5 bases, with 3 bases sitting between them. This CDR3 comprises 11 residues. Germline V gives CDR1 LGHDT, CDR2 YNNKEL (reference sequence). The CDR3 coding sequence is TGTGCCAGCAGCCAACTGGAGACCCAGTACTTC. Protein sequence: CASSQLETQYF.

The chain links TRBV2 to TRBJ2-2, with TRBD2 matching over 13 bases. Germline CDR1 is SNHLY and CDR2 is FYNNEI. Germline trimming cut 6 bases from V and 7 bases from J; bases unmatched to any gene: 2. The length of the CDR3 is 14 residues. The CDR3 is CASSRLAGGGELFF. DNA of the CDR3: TGTGCCAGCAGCCGACTAGCGGGAGGCGGGGAGCTGTTTTTT.

The chain combines TRBV7-9 with TRBJ1-1, with 8 bases that match TRBD1. The CDR3 runs 15 residues. Germline V lookup: CDR1 SEHNR, CDR2 FQNEAQ (reference sequence). With 5 bases clipped from V and 5 bases from J, the junction kept 10 bases outside the gene matches. Written as DNA, the CDR3 is TGTGCCAGCAGCGGCCCACAGGGGGTAGGTACTGAAGCTTTCTTT. It is translated as CASSGPQGVGTEAFF.

V is TRBV6-6 and J is TRBJ1-2; 7 nucleotides line up with TRBD1. The length of the CDR3 is 14 residues. CDR1 MNHNY and CDR2 SVGAGI come from the germline V gene (reference sequence). V lost 9 bases and J lost 4; bases outside the gene matches: 11. CDR3 region: CASTYPTGSYGYTF. CDR3 DNA sequence: TGTGCCAGTACTTACCCGACAGGGAGCTATGGCTACACCTTC.

This sequence joins TRBV28 and TRBJ2-1, with D uncertain. Germline values: CDR1 MDHEN, CDR2 SYDVKM. The CDR3 is 12 residues long. Trimming shortened V by 5 bases and J by 3 bases, and 5 bases separated the two germline ends. CDR3 protein: CASSVSYNEQFF. The CDR3 DNA reads as TGTGCCAGCAGTGTCAGCTACAATGAGCAGTTCTTC.

The chain uses TRBV28 and TRBJ1-1, with D perhaps TRBD1 (6 bases). V gave up 7 bases and J gave up 4 bases, with 13 bases separating them. The CDR3 is 13 amino acids. The germline V gene has CDR1 MDHEN and CDR2 SYDVKM. CDR3 residues: CASTLGGLTEAFF. The CDR3 DNA sequence: TGTGCCAGCACCTTGGGGGGGCTCACTGAAGCTTTCTTT.

The CDR3 reads CASSVTGPFKGGYTF. DNA for the CDR3: TGTGCCAGCAGTGTTACAGGCCCCTTTAAAGGTGGCTACACCTTC. The J gene is TRBJ1-2, the V gene TRBV27; perhaps TRBD1 as D (5 bases). V dropped 5 bases and J dropped 7 bases, with 20 bases sitting between them. The germline CDR1 and CDR2 sequences are MNHEY and SMNVEV (reference sequence). This CDR3 has 15 residues.

The chain is built from TRBV11-2 and TRBJ2-1; 7 nucleotides line up with TRBD2. The length of the CDR3 is 15 residues. Germline V lookup: CDR1 SGHAT, CDR2 FQNNGV. With 1 base clipped from V and 13 bases from J, the junction kept 13 bases outside the gene matches. CDR3: CASSLGGGREFPQFF. The CDR3 DNA is TGTGCCAGCAGCTTAGGCGGCGGGAGAGAGTTCCCTCAGTTCTTC.

The V gene is TRBV6-5, the J gene TRBJ1-4, with 7 positions matching TRBD1. J was trimmed by 0 bases and V by 10 bases; bases with no gene match: 2. The CDR3 consists of 13 residues. The V gene's germline CDR1 is MNHEY and CDR2 SVGAGI. The CDR3 here is CATTGATNEKLFF. In DNA form, the CDR3 reads TGTGCCACAACAGGGGCAACTAATGAAAAACTGTTTTTT.

The chain employs TRBV11-2 and TRBJ2-1, with a weak D call TRBD2 (5 bases). The CDR3 extends over 12 amino acids. CDR1 and CDR2 (germline): SGHAT, FQNNGV. The germline V and J ends were trimmed by 3 bases and 7 bases, with 7 bases remaining between them. In DNA form, the CDR3 reads TGTGCCAGCAGCTTTACGGGGAATGAGCAGTTCTTC. This sequence encodes CASSFTGNEQFF.

The gene calls are TRBV4-1 and TRBJ2-2, with TRBD2 matching 8 bases. The CDR3 is 12 amino acids. V shed 11 bases and J 7 bases; nucleotides not matched to a gene: 6. Germline CDR1 and CDR2: MGHRA and YSYEKL. CDR3 in DNA: TGCGCCGTGGGACTAGTAGGCGGGGAGCTGTTTTTT. It is translated as CAVGLVGGELFF.

The chain has TRBV11-2 and TRBJ2-3, with D unresolved. CDR1 SGHAT and CDR2 FQNNGV come from the germline V gene. V lost 4 bases and J lost 7, with 15 bases in between. This CDR3 region has 14 residues. The CDR3 here is CASSSPPIENTQYF. The CDR3 nucleotides read TGTGCCAGCAGCTCCCCCCCCATAGAAAATACGCAGTATTTT. Drawing the rest from reference TRBV11-2 and TRBJ2-3, the complete variable domain is EAGVAQSPRYKIIEKRQSVAFWCNPISGHATLYWYQQILGQGPKLLIQFQNNGVVDDSQLPKDRFSAERLKGVDSTLKIQPAKLEDSAVYLCASSSPPIENTQYFGPGTRLTVL.

J is TRBJ1-1 and V is TRBV19; the D gene is possibly TRBD1 (5 bases). CDR3 length: 14 amino acids. Between the trimmed V and J ends, which lost 6 bases and 4 bases, there was a span of 15 bases. Germline-derived CDR1 and CDR2 are LNHDA and SQIVND (reference sequence). This CDR3 reads CASSPPPGGTEAFF. The CDR3 region has the DNA TGTGCCAGTAGCCCCCCTCCGGGGGGCACTGAAGCTTTCTTT. The whole variable domain, remainder taken from reference TRBV19 and TRBJ1-1, is DGGITQSPKYLFRKEGQNVTLSCEQNLNHDAMYWYRQDPGQGLRLIYYSQIVNDFQKGDIAEGYSVSREKKESFPLTVTSAQKNPTAFYLCASSPPPGGTEAFFGQGTRLTVV.

The chain has TRBV5-6 and TRBJ1-5; D is unresolved. V lost 0 bases, J lost 4 bases, and 2 bases lay in between. CDR1 SGHDT and CDR2 YYEEEE come from the germline V gene. This CDR3 has 12 residues. The CDR3 region has the DNA TGTGCCAGCAGCTTGGCGAATCAGCCCCAGCATTTT. Its translation: CASSLANQPQHF. Supplemented by reference TRBV5-6 and TRBJ1-5, the full variable domain reads DAGVTQSPTHLIKTRGQQVTLRCSPKSGHDTVSWYQQALGQGPQFIFQYYEEEERQRGNFPDRFSGHQFPNYSSELNVNALLLGDSALYLCASSLANQPQHFGDGTRLSIL.

J is TRBJ2-3 and V is TRBV29-1; 11 nucleotides line up with TRBD2. CDR1 and CDR2 from the germline V gene are SQVTM and ANQGSEA. The CDR3 contains 15 residues. V lost 6 bases, J lost 2 bases, and 7 bases stayed unmatched. CDR3 DNA: TGCAGCGTCTCCGGGACTAGCGGACTCACAGATACGCAGTATTTT. It translates to CSVSGTSGLTDTQYF.

This sequence joins TRBV24-1 and TRBJ2-1, with 8 nucleotides matching TRBD2. Germline CDR1 KGHDR, CDR2 SFDVKD. This CDR3 has 16 amino acids. V gave up 4 bases and J gave up 3 bases; unmatched junction bases: 7. This chain's CDR3 is CATSDSRLAYYNEQFF. For the CDR3, the DNA is TGTGCCACCAGTGACTCACGACTAGCGTACTACAATGAGCAGTTCTTC.

The genes are TRBV2 and TRBJ1-2; D remains ambiguous. The CDR3 totals 14 residues. The germline gives CDR1 SNHLY, CDR2 FYNNEI. Trimming took 1 base from V and 4 from J, leaving 10 bases between them. The CDR3 sequence: CASSEGLNSYGYTF. In DNA, the CDR3 is TGTGCCAGCAGTGAAGGGTTAAACAGCTATGGCTACACCTTC.

This clone has ten or more counts. This chain connects TRBV7-3 to TRBJ2-7; 7 positions match TRBD2. The CDR3 contains 16 residues. Germline V lookup: CDR1 SGHTA, CDR2 FQGTGA. Losses at the gene ends were 2 bases for V and 0 bases for J; bases not matched to a gene: 7. The CDR3 region has the DNA TGTGCCAGCAGCTTAGTCGGCGGGAGTGACTCCTACGAGCAGTACTTC. Translated, it gives CASSLVGGSDSYEQYF.